This TCR beta chain came from a study of blood T cells in healthy people across ages. The authors ran a second PCR of about 6 to 11 cycles using a sample-barcoded 5' primer and a J-beta primer mix. Researchers report that a template-switch adaptor with 12 random nucleotides tagged each cDNA molecule. Via MiXCR, TCRdb re-called the 5' RACE reads, giving one row per CDR3 protein. The table includes some 1.8 million distinct CDR3 sequences, about two fifths detected once. This clonotype was seen more than once but under ten times. The CDR3 is 14 amino acids. Trimming removed 3 bases from V and 7 bases from J, with 15 bases in between. Germline lookup yields CDR1 SGDLS and CDR2 YYNGEE.

The receptor comes from a human donor in good health. The J gene is TRBJ2-3, the V gene TRBV9; the D gene could be TRBD1 or TRBD2 (5 bases each). Sequencing used blood. The CDR3 DNA is TGTGCCAGCAGCGAGGGGACCCCCCCAAATACGCAGTATTTT. The encoded protein is CASSEGTPPNTQYF.